The 5 T cell receptor beta chains reported below all come from one sample, sequenced in a study of blood T cell repertoires in COVID-19. Repertoires were generated with immunoSEQ multiplex PCR, while TCRdb's copy carries only in-frame clones and drops some. The sample comprises under 350,000 clones, approximately 85% of which are singletons, and 9.5% to 11% rests with the top ten. Specimen: peripheral blood. The receptors originated from a woman aged 70-85 years with acute or convalescent COVID-19.

This rearrangement joins TRBV30 to TRBJ2-1, with 8 bases that match TRBD1. The junction had 4 bases not matched to a gene; V was cut back by 7 bases and J by 2 bases. Germline V CDR1 and CDR2: GTSNPN, SVGIG (reference sequence). CDR3 length equals 13 residues. This chain's CDR3 is CAYQGATYNEQFF. CDR3 nucleotides: TGTGCCTATCAGGGGGCCACCTACAATGAGCAGTTCTTC.

V is TRBV7-9 and J is TRBJ1-2; possible D gene TRBD1, 6 bases. Between the trimmed V and J ends, which lost 4 bases and 5 bases, there was a span of 23 bases. This CDR3 region has 17 residues. Germline assignment: CDR1 SEHNR and CDR2 FQNEAQ (reference sequence). In nucleotides, the CDR3 is TGTGCCAGCAGCTCACCGGCTACAGGGAATGGAGAGTATGGCTACACCTTC. Translation: CASSSPATGNGEYGYTF.

This chain joins TRBV7-2 and TRBJ1-5; D may be TRBD1 (6 bases). Germline CDR1 SGHTA, CDR2 FQGNSA. There are 14 residues in the CDR3. The V and J ends lost 1 base and 3 bases respectively, with 7 bases between them. The CDR3 coding sequence is TGTGCCAGCAGCTTAGACAGGGTCAATCAGCCCCAGCATTTT. It yields the protein CASSLDRVNQPQHF. The entire variable domain, with the rest obtained from reference TRBV7-2 and TRBJ1-5, is as follows: GAGVSQSPSNKVTEKGKDVELRCDPISGHTALYWYRQSLGQGLEFLIYFQGNSAPDKSGLPSDRFSAERTGGSVSTLTIQRTQQEDSAVYLCASSLDRVNQPQHFGDGTRLSIL.

The chain carries TRBV3-1 (or the pseudogene TRBV3-2) and TRBJ2-2; perhaps TRBD1 as D (5 bases). This CDR3 is built from 16 residues. From germline, CDR1 is LGHDT and CDR2 YNNKEL (reference sequence). V was pared by 1 base and J by 1 base, with 10 bases between. The chain's CDR3 is CASSQVSTENTGELFF. CDR3 coding DNA: TGTGCCAGCAGCCAAGTCTCGACAGAGAACACCGGGGAGCTGTTTTTT.

V usage is TRBV30 and J usage is TRBJ1-2; D ambiguous. Germline V lookup: CDR1 GTSNPN, CDR2 SVGIG (reference sequence). The CDR3 consists of 11 residues. Trimming took off 5 bases at V and 8 bases at J, with 12 bases between the two ends. CDR3 residues: CAWRPPGGYTF. The CDR3 coding sequence is TGTGCCTGGCGTCCCCCCGGGGGCTACACCTTC.